This TCR beta chain comes out of a study of shared clonotypes between healthy human individuals. Study overall: Per-donor plates numbered three CD4 naive, three CD4 memory, two CD8 naive and one CD8 memory. Broader study findings: Limitation of the genetic and exposure-history diversity represented came from the few donors.

TCRdb's table, derived via immunoSEQ multiplex PCR, lists solely in-frame clones and lacks some. The sample includes about 2.5 million clones, around 93% of them seen just once. Notes on this clone: Antigen unknown.

V shed 4 bases and J shed 4 bases, with 13 bases lying between them. The CDR3 covers 14 residues. Per the germline V gene, CDR1 is MNHNS and CDR2 is SASEGT. The clonotype comes from a man aged 18 to 29 in good health. Some clones in this sample may be carry-over from other donors' samples. The chain carries TRBV6-1 and TRBJ2-5; D is undetermined. Specimen: naive CD4+ T cells from PBMCs. The subset: CD45RA+ positively selected. The CDR3 bases are TGTGCCAGCAGTGCCCAGTTCGGGCGAGAGACCCAGTACTTC. This encodes CASSAQFGRETQYF.